The clone carrying this TCR beta chain was seen a few times. Its antigen is unidentified. The data stem from a study of T cell repertoires in cytomegalovirus infection. Study information: CMV epitopes in the study were HLA-C-restricted (recently identified) and HLA-B-restricted (well studied). Study results and limitations: It was HLA-C-restricted CMV-specific TCR beta clonotypes that dominated the response ex vivo.

Each CDR3 protein is one row after TCRdb ran MiXCR on the reads. The sample lists fewer than 650,000 distinct CDR3 sequences, over 35% seen once, with about half in the top ten. Source: cultured PBMCs, taken from culture after CMV antigen stimulation. The clonotype was recovered from a human donor in good health (CMV status not recorded). Some clones in this sample may be carry-over from other donors' samples.

CDR3 in amino acids: CASSEYGSAGTQYF. The CDR3 DNA is TGTGCCAGCAGTGAATATGGGTCAGCGGGGACCCAGTACTTC. The V call is TRBV25-1, the J call TRBJ2-5; D is possibly TRBD2 (6 bases). The length of the CDR3 is 14 residues. Germline V lookup: CDR1 MGHDK, CDR2 SYGVNS. Trimming removed 0 bases at V and 7 bases at J, with 12 bases between.